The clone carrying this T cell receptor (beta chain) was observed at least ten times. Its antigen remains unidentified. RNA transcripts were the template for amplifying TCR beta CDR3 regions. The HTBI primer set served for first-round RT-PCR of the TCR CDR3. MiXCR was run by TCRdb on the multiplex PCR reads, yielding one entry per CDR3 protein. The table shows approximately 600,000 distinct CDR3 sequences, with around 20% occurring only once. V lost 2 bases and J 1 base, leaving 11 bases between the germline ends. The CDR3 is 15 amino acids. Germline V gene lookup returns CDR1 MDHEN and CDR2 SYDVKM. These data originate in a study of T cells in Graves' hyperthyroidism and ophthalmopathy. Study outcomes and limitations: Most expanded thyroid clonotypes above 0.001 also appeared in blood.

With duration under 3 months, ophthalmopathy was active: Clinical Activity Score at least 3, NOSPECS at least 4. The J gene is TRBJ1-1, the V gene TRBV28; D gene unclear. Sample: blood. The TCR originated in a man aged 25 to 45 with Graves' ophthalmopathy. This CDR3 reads CASSLDARSNTEAFF. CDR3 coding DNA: TGTGCCAGCAGTTTAGACGCCAGGTCGAACACTGAAGCTTTCTTT.